This T cell receptor (beta chain) was captured by sequencing in a study of breast tumors, draining lymph nodes, adjacent tissues. Study findings and constraints: Compared with basal-like, luminal-like tumors shared significantly more repertoire with nontumor tissue.

The lymph nodes were axillary draining lymph nodes from breast cancer patients. Germline trimming cut 5 bases from V and 7 bases from J; bases unmatched to any gene: 9. This CDR3 contains 15 residues. Germline V gene sequence: CDR1 MGHDK, CDR2 SYGVNS. This clonotype was recorded at least ten times. Antigen: not known. TCRdb itself ran the multiplex PCR reads through MiXCR, one entry per CDR3 protein. Among about 130,000 distinct CDR3 sequences listed, 21% were seen once. The receptor's source is a female donor with breast cancer. Some clones in this sample may be carry-over from other donors' samples. Material: axillary lymph node tissue. This chain uses TRBV25-1 with TRBJ1-4, with 8 positions matching TRBD1. The CDR3 region is CASSKNRGIGEKLFF. As DNA, the CDR3 is TGTGCCAGCAGTAAGAACAGGGGGATTGGTGAAAAACTGTTTTTT.